This T cell receptor (beta chain) was documented in a study of cytomegalovirus exposure and HLA in healthy donors (TCRdb year 2017). Notes on the research overall: In an earlier analysis of around 540 of the donors, about 260 Gb of sequence data and 90 million to 120 million unique TCR beta sequences from roughly 200 million T cells were reported. An early release that covered some 640 HLA-typed donors contained approximately 300 gigabases of sequencing data and tens of millions of unique TCR sequences. Of the roughly 400 genotyped donors, roughly 80% were placed in the genetic ancestry cluster associated with self-reported Caucasian donors. The study was designed to test whether signatures of past pathogen exposure could be identified by cataloging public T cell receptors. The T cell repertoires of 550 to 850 subjects were profiled by immunosequencing and related to cytomegalovirus serostatus. Along with the roughly 700-subject first cohort, a separate validation cohort of roughly 110 different subjects was used. The study combined high-throughput TCR immunosequencing, statistical association of individual TCRs with disease status, and machine learning to predict cytomegalovirus infection status. A later analysis re-examined previously published TCR beta repertoires from roughly 720 donors and added high-resolution HLA genotyping to investigate patterns of TCR occurrence. In the later analysis, no new phenotypic data were used to find candidate immune exposures; instead, reliance was placed on TCR beta sequences and their occurrence across donors. In an earlier analysis of over 550 of the donors, high-throughput TCR beta sequencing was used to judge whether each TCR beta V gene segment behaved as functional or pseudogenic. Donor age, sex, ethnicity and CMV serostatus were collected together with the repertoire data. Genome-wide SNP genotypes for about 65% of the roughly 670 donors were used in a later genetic analysis, which treated that subset as a discovery cohort. Every repertoire in the discovery cohort had been generated on one and the same sequencing platform. HLA typing included class I and class II loci at four-digit resolution. The number of typed donors differed by locus: about 629-630 for A, B, C, DRB1 and DQB1; 522 for DQA1; approximately 600 for DPA1; and some 430 for DPB1. Because of strong linkage in the cohort, five DR-DQ haplotypes were treated as single units for association and clustering. On average, 235,054 unique TCR beta nucleotide sequences were sequenced per donor among 350 to 400 genotyped donors of the cohort, with 15% to 20% of those sequences being non-productive. The study at large found these results: Correlated functional status among segregating V segments might be attributable to linkage disequilibrium, but an unknown experimental factor could not be ruled out. When HLA alleles, especially DR and DQ, strongly co-occurred, TCR associations were difficult to assign to individual alleles. Several of the top co-occurrence clusters appeared to be linked to parvovirus B19, influenza, CMV and Epstein-Barr virus, according to a later analysis. The earlier analysis of 587 of the donors excluded roughly 17 rarely observed V segments, including chromosome 9 orphons, because counts were too low. The authors suggested that the approach could potentially be generalized to other disease states and immunological phenotypes. The 87-base-pair reads could not distinguish some IMGT-functional V segments, including TRBV6-2 and TRBV6-3, so those segments were excluded. Compared with the 666-donor mean, donors in an Asian-associated ancestry cluster had fewer N-insertions in productive TCRs, according to a later genetic analysis. The only immune exposure information available for the cohort was CMV serostatus. A later genetic analysis associated a missense DCLRE1C variant with V-gene and J-gene trimming of TCR beta chains, and an independent cohort replicated the association. A further reported finding was that TCR beta sequences accurately predicted the HLA-A and HLA-B alleles for most subjects in the first cohort. Specific HLA alleles were associated with about 17,000 TCR beta sequences at a false discovery rate of 0.05 in a later analysis. In vitro tests confirmed that a few of the cytomegalovirus-associated TCR beta chains recognize cytomegalovirus antigens. Presence/absence analyses assumed roughly uniform sequencing depth across donors, an assumption that may not hold. A total of 150 or so TCR beta chains were listed by the study as associated with cytomegalovirus. A later analysis found that TCR association rates varied across HLA loci, with DRB1 alleles showing the most associated TCRs and HLA-C alleles the fewest. Cytomegalovirus status was reported to be diagnosed by the classifier with high specificity and sensitivity in both the original and validation cohorts. A later analysis found that HLA-associated TCR beta chains were more clonally expanded and had lower generation probabilities than equally common non-associated chains. The cohort was sequenced for TCR beta chains only, and without alpha or paired-chain data the features that could be detected were limited. Across donors, most TCR sequences were observed very rarely, whereas some public TCRs were present in many individuals. Most CMV-associated TCR beta chains appeared to be HLA-restricted in a later analysis, and the HLA associations seemed to be driven largely by CMV exposure. Broadly in line with IMGT annotations, most TCR beta V segments showed up in productive rearrangements about 87% or about 30% of the time in an earlier analysis of around 550 of the donors. A cluster of highly shared sequence variants was judged likely to represent a technical artifact of the sequencing pipeline. Because some donors lacked HLA typing at each locus, the association tests relied only on the typed subset.

On this clone: There is no known antigen for this receptor.

The library was obtained by the immunoSEQ multiplex PCR assay. For the multiplex PCR, a mixture combining 60 forward primers for TCR Vbeta segments and 13 reverse primers for TCR Jbeta segments was used. The CDR3 region of rearranged TCR beta genes was amplified from genomic DNA by a multiplex PCR assay. On the Illumina HiSeq System, the amplified TCR beta libraries were sequenced as 87-base-pair reads. Per the source publication's procedure: Across the 600 to 700 repertoires, a later analysis counted tens of millions of unique TCR beta chains, around 11 million of which were shared by at least two donors. A nearest-neighbor algorithm error-corrected the raw reads and collapsed the reads into unique sequences, merging closely related sequences to remove PCR and sequencing errors. Alignment of CDR3 sequences to IMGT reference sequences was used to assign V, D and J gene segments. For a sequence to be retained, a match of at least six nucleotides was required to both a V gene segment and a J gene segment. A rearrangement was called productive if the CDR3 had no stop codons and remained in frame with V and J, and every other rearrangement was called non-productive. Following IMGT convention, CDR3 was defined as the stretch from the second conserved V-encoded cysteine up to the conserved J-encoded phenylalanine. In an earlier analysis of some 550 of the donors, sequences lacking an unambiguous match to a single V gene segment were excluded. In an earlier analysis of several hundred of the donors, V segments were called functional above 56.7% productive rearrangements and were called segregating when the between-donor standard deviation exceeded 5%. A statistical classification framework was built to diagnose cytomegalovirus status from the catalog of TCR beta chain sequences. V and J gene assignment, in a later analysis, came from comparing TCR nucleotide sequences with IMGT/GENE-DB human TR gene sequences. In a later analysis, CDR3 sequences and most-parsimonious VDJ recombination scenarios were assigned using the TCRdist pipeline. A later analysis defined each TCR beta chain by its CDR3 amino acid sequence plus V-gene family, and excluded reads lacking a unique V-gene family. In a later analysis, around 650 highly shared, low-generation-probability nucleotide sequences were removed to address suspected cross-contamination and a sequencing artifact. For each public chain, a later analysis derived a clonal expansion index from normalized ranks of inferred template counts within each repertoire. In a later analysis, generation probabilities were computed with a VDJ recombination model fitted to out-of-frame rearrangements, and the resulting probabilities were checked against IGoR. In a later analysis, hypergeometric tests were used to score TCR-TCR, TCR-HLA and TCR-CMV co-occurrence, with a repertoire-size bias correction applied to TCR pairs. A later analysis estimated false discovery rates by permuting HLA or CMV assignments 20 times. A later analysis grouped co-occurring TCRs with DBSCAN, adding TCRdist sequence similarity when clustering within HLA-allele-positive subsets. Co-occurrence clustering excluded repertoires with fewer than 30,000 or more than 120,000 public chains, plus five with anomalous nucleotide sharing. TCRdb took this table from immuneACCESS and kept in-frame rearrangements with V and J called. Such tables lack part of the clones; where checked against another copy, unresolved V genes explain under half of the gap, and the rest is unexplained. The V and J calls and the clone size are those of that table, but D and trimming were determined from the DNA. The table held for this sample gives 100,000 to 150,000 clones. The ten largest clones add up to 1.5% to 2% of the sample.

CDR3 length: 17 amino acids, cysteine to phenylalanine. The sequence is cut down to CDR3 DNA, 51 bases in frame from base 1. The germline V gene sets CDR1 to KGHSH and CDR2 to LQKENI. Ends trimmed: V by 0 bases, J by 3 bases; bases unmatched to a gene: 11. The cohort consisted of 600 or so healthy bone marrow donors. Cohort members were all nominally healthy when sampled, although unrecorded immune exposures were likely present. The donor was CMV seronegative and belonged to the group of 380 or so seronegative cohort members. Every donor gave a peripheral blood sample, and the peripheral blood mononuclear cells from that sample were used for TCR beta sequencing. The Qiagen DNeasy Blood Extraction Kit was used to extract genomic DNA from the blood cell samples.

The sequenced material came from PBMCs. This chain joins TRBV18 to TRBJ2-7, and TRBD1 matches 7 of the central bases. The source is a young man in good health and CMV-seronegative. The CDR3 protein sequence reads: CASSPPFRQGGGYEQYF. The bases are TGTGCCAGCTCACCACCGTTTCGACAGGGCGGCGGCTACGAGCAGTACTTC.